Listed below are T cell receptor beta chains from one sample, sequenced in a study of T cell responses to AZD1222 COVID-19 vaccine. TCRdb keeps only in-frame clones here, not all; method: immunoSEQ multiplex PCR. The sample lists 100,000 to 150,000 clones, about 90% seen once, with around 5.6% in the top ten. The source was peripheral blood, collected on day 0 of AZD1222 vaccination. These receptors originate from an adult in good health. CDR3s include the opening cysteine and the closing phenylalanine or tryptophan. A D gene is named only where the DNA matches it firmly. The size of a clone is reported for some rows only, either as once, few or many, or as a class for expanded clones.

d_call j_call cdr3_length clone_size v_call cdr3_nt cdr3_aa
. TRBJ1-1 14 . TRBV5-5 TGTGCCAGCAGCTTGAATCCGACGAACACTGAAGCTTTCTTT CASSLNPTNTEAFF
. TRBJ1-4 16 . TRBV3-1/TRBV3-2 TGTGCCAGCAGCCCTAACCCTGGACAGTCTAATGAAAAACTGTTTTTT CASSPNPGQSNEKLFF
. TRBJ2-5 13 . TRBV28 TGTGCCAGCAGTACAGGGCGTGGAGAGACCCAGTACTTC CASSTGRGETQYF
. TRBJ2-2 13 . TRBV7-2 TGTGCCAGCAGCCCACTTAACACCGGGGAGCTGTTTTTT CASSPLNTGELFF
. TRBJ1-1 11 few TRBV20-1 TGCAGTGTTGGCGTCAACACTGAAGCTTTCTTT CSVGVNTEAFF
. TRBJ1-1 11 . TRBV30 TGTGCCTGGAGTGGTTCCACTGAAGCTTTCTTT CAWSGSTEAFF
TRBD1 TRBJ1-3 17 . TRBV18 TGTGCCAGCTCACCACCTGTGACAGGGGGTCCTGGAAACACCATATATTTT CASSPPVTGGPGNTIYF
. TRBJ1-1 14 once TRBV27 TGTGCCAGCAATCCCTCTCGGACAGTTACTGAAGCTTTCTTT CASNPSRTVTEAFF
TRBD2 TRBJ2-1 14 . TRBV7-8 TGTGCCAGCAGCTTATCCAGCGGGGGGAATGAGCAGTTCTTC CASSLSSGGNEQFF
. TRBJ1-4 11 . TRBV5-6 TGTGCCAGCAGCTTGGGTGAAAAACTGTTTTTT CASSLGEKLFF
. TRBJ1-6 13 . TRBV6-2/TRBV6-3 TGTGCCAGCAGCACTCCCTATAATTCACCCCTCCACTTT CASSTPYNSPLHF
. TRBJ1-1 14 . TRBV9 TGTGCCAGCAGCCCCCTTGGGGGTAACACTGAAGCTTTCTTT CASSPLGGNTEAFF
TRBD1 TRBJ2-7 14 . TRBV7-2 TGTGCCAGCAGCACACAGACAGGGGACTACGAGCAGTACTTC CASSTQTGDYEQYF
. TRBJ2-7 15 . TRBV7-2 TGTGCCAGCAGCTTAGGCCCCGGGGCGGTTGACGAGCAGTACTTC CASSLGPGAVDEQYF
TRBD1 TRBJ1-5 14 . TRBV30 TGTGCCTGGAGTACATCAACAGGGGGACAGCCCCAGCATTTT CAWSTSTGGQPQHF
TRBD1 TRBJ1-1 13 once TRBV6-6 TGTGCCAGCAGTCTCGGACAGGACGTTGAAGCTTTCTTT CASSLGQDVEAFF
. TRBJ1-1 11 . TRBV29-1 TGCAGCGCCGGGATGAACACTGAAGCTTTCTTT CSAGMNTEAFF
TRBD1 TRBJ1-4 14 . TRBV2 TGTGCCAGCAGTGAAGCAGGGCAGGGGGGAAAACTGTTTTTT CASSEAGQGGKLFF
. TRBJ1-1 14 . TRBV19 TGTGCCAGTAGTATAGATCTTAGGGGGACTGAAGCTTTCTTT CASSIDLRGTEAFF
TRBD1 TRBJ1-1 15 . TRBV18 TGTGCCAGCTCACCACCTGGACAGGGGGGCACTGAAGCTTTCTTT CASSPPGQGGTEAFF
TRBD1 TRBJ2-7 17 . TRBV5-6 TGTGCCAGCAGCCCCCCTTTGACAGGGTTTTTAGGCTACGAGCAGTACTTC CASSPPLTGFLGYEQYF
TRBD1 TRBJ2-7 14 . TRBV5-8 TGTGCCAGCAGCCCGCGGACAGGGGTCAACGAGCAGTACTTC CASSPRTGVNEQYF
. TRBJ2-7 14 once TRBV7-7 TGTGCCAGCAGCTTAGCGGAGGGGCCCTACGAGCAGTACTTC CASSLAEGPYEQYF
TRBD1 TRBJ1-1 16 . TRBV2 TGTGCCAGCAGTTCTGCAGGGGGCTCGGGGAACACTGAAGCTTTCTTT CASSSAGGSGNTEAFF
. TRBJ1-2 12 . TRBV4-2 TGTGCCAGCAGCCGCCAATCCGGTCCCGGGAGCTTC CASSRQSGPGSF
. TRBJ1-1 14 . TRBV11-2 TGTGCCAGCAGCTTAGATGGGGCAGGCACTGAAGCTTTCTTT CASSLDGAGTEAFF
. TRBJ1-1 14 . TRBV5-1 TGCGCCAGCAGCTTGGAATCGTCGAACACTGAAGCTTTCTTT CASSLESSNTEAFF
TRBD1 TRBJ2-1 12 . TRBV18 TGTGCCAGCTCATGGACAGGGGACGAGCAGTTCTTC CASSWTGDEQFF
TRBD2 TRBJ2-5 19 . TRBV6-4 TGTGCCAGCAGTGACATCGGCGCTAGCGGGGGGGAATTGTCGGAGACCCAGTACTTC CASSDIGASGGELSETQYF
. TRBJ1-4 14 . TRBV9 TGTGCCAGCAGCGCCGGGACGGTAAGGGAAAAACTGTTTTTT CASSAGTVREKLFF
TRBD1 TRBJ1-1 15 . TRBV11-3 TGTGCCAGCAGCCCGGGACAGGGGGCCGGCACTGAAGCTTTCTTT CASSPGQGAGTEAFF
TRBD2 TRBJ2-7 15 . TRBV7-9 TGTGCCAGCAGCCCAGCTAAGGCGGGGGTTTGGGAGCAGTACTTC CASSPAKAGVWEQYF
. TRBJ2-7 15 few TRBV6-2/TRBV6-3 TGTGCCAGCAGTGGGACCGGGACTGTCTTCTACGAGCAGTACTTC CASSGTGTVFYEQYF
. TRBJ1-5 16 . TRBV10-3 TGTGCCATCAGTGAGTCAAGGGGACTGGACAATCAGCCCCAGCATTTT CAISESRGLDNQPQHF
TRBD1 TRBJ1-1 14 . TRBV3-1/TRBV3-2 TGTGCCAGCAGATCCGGACAGGGTGGCACTGAAGCTTTCTTT CASRSGQGGTEAFF
. TRBJ2-2 14 . TRBV5-8 TGTGCCAGCAGCCCCGTAGGGGAGACCGGGGAGCTGTTTTTT CASSPVGETGELFF
TRBD2 TRBJ2-5 15 . TRBV24-1 TGTGCCACCAGTAGCCAGCGGGAGTCGGGGGAGACCCAGTACTTC CATSSQRESGETQYF
TRBD1 TRBJ1-1 16 . TRBV19 TGTGCCAGTAGTTCACAGGGGCGAGGGATGAACACTGAAGCTTTCTTT CASSSQGRGMNTEAFF
. TRBJ2-2 14 . TRBV5-1 TGCGCCAGCAGCTTGGAGGCGAACACCGGGGAGCTGTTTTTT CASSLEANTGELFF
. TRBJ2-2 14 once TRBV9 TGTGCCAGCAGCGCCTCAGGGTCCACCGGGGAGCTGTTTTTT CASSASGSTGELFF
TRBD2 TRBJ2-1 18 . TRBV6-1 TGTGCCAGCATTGAACCGGGACTAGCGGGTAGCTCCTACAATGAGCAGTTCTTC CASIEPGLAGSSYNEQFF
. TRBJ1-4 14 once TRBV5-1 TGCGCCAGCAGCTTGCCGGGGGCCCCAGAAAAACTGTTTTTT CASSLPGAPEKLFF
. TRBJ2-1 15 . TRBV19 TGTGCCAGTAGTATGTGGGGCGCTTCCTACAATGAGCAGTTCTTC CASSMWGASYNEQFF
. TRBJ1-3 14 . TRBV6-5 TGTGCCAGCAGCCCCGACACCTCTGGAAACACCATATATTTT CASSPDTSGNTIYF
. TRBJ2-5 12 . TRBV10-3 TGTGCCATCAGTGGGGAGTATGAGACCCAGTACTTC CAISGEYETQYF
TRBD2 TRBJ2-1 14 . TRBV28 TGTGCCAGCTTTTTAGCGGGAGCTCACAATGAGCAGTTCTTC CASFLAGAHNEQFF
. TRBJ2-7 14 . TRBV5-1 TGCGCCAGCAGCTCCGGACAGACTGGGGACGAGCAGTACTTC CASSSGQTGDEQYF
. TRBJ1-1 14 . TRBV7-2 TGTGCCAGCAGCTCGCGACAGGTTTTCACTGAAGCTTTCTTT CASSSRQVFTEAFF
. TRBJ2-1 17 . TRBV5-1 TGCGCCAGCAGCGGAGGGGACAGCTTTAGCTCCTACAATGAGCAGTTCTTC CASSGGDSFSSYNEQFF
TRBD2 TRBJ2-1 17 . TRBV11-3 TGTGCCAGCAGCTTAGATAGCGGACTAGCGGGAGGTAATGAGCAGTTCTTC CASSLDSGLAGGNEQFF
TRBD1 TRBJ1-5 14 . TRBV6-6 TGTGCCTCTTCGGGGCAGGGGGGGAATCAGCCCCAGCATTTT CASSGQGGNQPQHF